The next 32 T cell receptor beta chains were all read from a single sample in a study of blood T cell repertoires in COVID-19. Method: immunoSEQ multiplex PCR; TCRdb's copy keeps in-frame clones and lacks some. The sample includes some 93,000 clones, approximately 86% of them seen just once. Sequenced sample: peripheral blood. The receptors originated from a woman at least 80 years old with acute or convalescent COVID-19.

The CDR3 DNA is TGTGCCAGTAGTCGGACAGGGGACCATCAGCCCCAGCATTTT. As protein: CASSRTGDHQPQHF. This rearrangement joins TRBV19 to TRBJ1-5, with 9 positions matching TRBD1. The germline CDR1 and CDR2 sequences are LNHDA and SQIVND (reference sequence). The J segment lost 5 bases and the V segment lost 5 bases, leaving 4 bases of the junction unmatched. The CDR3 is 14 amino acids.

V usage is TRBV20-1 and J usage is TRBJ1-1, with D possibly matching TRBD1 (5 bases). CDR1 and CDR2 from the germline V gene are DFQATT and SNEGSKA (reference sequence). This CDR3 contains 11 residues. V lost 3 bases and J lost 10, with 12 bases in between. This chain's CDR3 is CSASEGAGAFF. In DNA, the CDR3 is TGCAGTGCTAGTGAAGGGGCTGGAGCTTTCTTT.

As to this clone: The sample holds other DNA sequences that translate to the same CDR3. The chain joins TRBV5-4 to TRBJ2-3; 10 bases align to TRBD2. The CDR3 extends over 15 amino acids. The germline CDR1 and CDR2 sequences are SGHNT and YYREEE (reference sequence). V lost 0 bases to trimming and J lost 6 bases; unmatched junction nucleotides: 4. The CDR3 DNA sequence: TGTGCCAGCAGCTTGGCTAGCGGGGGACCTGATACGCAGTATTTT. Amino acids: CASSLASGGPDTQYF. The complete variable domain, with remaining parts taken from reference TRBV5-4 and TRBJ2-3, reads ETGVTQSPTHLIKTRGQQVTLRCSSQSGHNTVSWYQQALGQGPQFIFQYYREEENGRGNFPPRFSGLQFPNYSSELNVNALELDDSALYLCASSLASGGPDTQYFGPGTRLTVL.

The chain recombines TRBV27 with TRBJ1-2; 8 bases match TRBD1. V was pared by 5 bases and J by 8 bases, with 16 bases of the junction left unmatched. This CDR3 comprises 16 residues. Germline V lookup: CDR1 MNHEY, CDR2 SMNVEV (reference sequence). The DNA for the CDR3 is TGTGCCAGCAGTCCTTCAGGGGGCAGGTTGGTGGGGGGCTACACCTTC. Amino acid sequence: CASSPSGGRLVGGYTF.

The V call is TRBV6-5, the J call TRBJ2-3, with TRBD2 matching over 9 bases. Per the germline V gene, CDR1 is MNHEY and CDR2 is SVGAGI. After removal of 2 bases from V and 5 bases from J, the junction contained 8 bases not matched to a gene. The length of the CDR3 is 16 residues. The CDR3 is CASSYGVAGARDTQYF. In nucleotides, the CDR3 is TGTGCCAGCAGTTACGGGGTAGCGGGGGCCCGAGATACGCAGTATTTT.

Of note for this clone: One junction end disagrees with the germline gene, perhaps due to a read error. The chain combines TRBV5-8 with TRBJ1-3; D call uncertain. The CDR3 covers 15 residues. Germline assignment: CDR1 SGHTS and CDR2 YDEGEE. The CDR3 bases are TGTACCAGCAGCTTAAGGAGGTTCTCTGGAAACACCATATATTTT. The encoded protein is CTSSLRRFSGNTIYF.

This clone appeared once. This chain joins TRBV5-1 and TRBJ1-2, with D maybe TRBD1 (6 bases). V lost 4 bases, J lost 7 bases, and 20 bases lay in between. Germline values: CDR1 SGHRS, CDR2 YFSETQ. The CDR3 totals 15 residues. CDR3 loop: CASSPRAQGTSGYTF. In DNA form, the CDR3 reads TGCGCCAGCAGCCCCCGGGCACAGGGTACCTCTGGCTACACCTTC.

The chain couples TRBV12-5 to TRBJ2-1; 13 positions agree with TRBD2. V shed 1 base, J shed 6 bases, and the junction held 3 bases outside the gene matches. This CDR3 region has 16 residues. Germline CDR1 is LGHNT and CDR2 is FRNRAP. CDR3 sequence (DNA): TGTGCTAGTGGTTTGGGACTAGCGGGGGGTCTCAATGAGCAGTTCTTC. Its translation is CASGLGLAGGLNEQFF.

The gene calls are TRBV5-1 and TRBJ2-7; no reliable D call. Between the trimmed V and J ends, which lost 4 bases and 1 base, there was a span of 9 bases. There are 13 residues in the CDR3. Germline assignment: CDR1 SGHRS and CDR2 YFSETQ. The chain's CDR3 is CASSPGPSYEQYF. CDR3 DNA: TGCGCCAGCAGCCCCGGTCCGTCCTACGAGCAGTACTTC.

This chain joins TRBV6-5 and TRBJ2-7; perhaps TRBD2 as D (5 bases). Germline V gene sequence: CDR1 MNHEY, CDR2 SVGAGI. The V end lost 0 bases, the J end lost 4 bases, and 7 bases lay between the germline ends. The CDR3 spans 13 residues. The CDR3 loop is CASSYSRTYEQYF. For the CDR3, the DNA is TGTGCCAGCAGTTACTCGAGGACTTACGAGCAGTACTTC.

V gene TRBV11-2 combines with J gene TRBJ1-6; D ambiguous. The V end lost 1 base, the J end lost 0 bases, and 10 bases lay between the germline ends. This CDR3 spans 17 amino acids. Germline V CDR1 and CDR2: SGHAT, FQNNGV. The CDR3: CASSLARRSSYNSPLHF. DNA for the CDR3: TGTGCCAGCAGCTTAGCCAGGAGGAGCTCCTATAATTCACCCCTCCACTTT.

The gene calls are TRBV7-9 and TRBJ2-1, with D unclear. CDR3 length equals 14 residues. Germline CDR1 SEHNR, CDR2 FQNEAQ (reference sequence). The ends were cut back, 1 base at V and 9 bases at J, with 13 bases in the middle. The CDR3 sequence is CASSLGYRYGEQFF. The DNA for the CDR3 is TGTGCCAGCAGCTTAGGGTATCGGTATGGTGAGCAGTTCTTC.

This chain joins TRBV5-6 and TRBJ1-5; 7 positions agree with TRBD1. From germline, CDR1 is SGHDT and CDR2 YYEEEE. V lost 2 bases to trimming and J lost 0 bases; unmatched junction nucleotides: 2. This CDR3 has 15 amino acids. CDR3 in DNA: TGTGCCAGCAGCTTCAGGGGGACTAGCAATCAGCCCCAGCATTTT. Protein sequence: CASSFRGTSNQPQHF.

This clone was counted once. CDR3 residues: CASRQGESTEAFF. The CDR3 nucleotides read TGCGCCAGCAGACAGGGAGAGAGCACTGAAGCTTTCTTT. V usage is TRBV5-1 and J usage is TRBJ1-1; weak D call: TRBD1 (6 bases). The CDR3 has 13 residues. Trimming took 5 bases from V and 4 from J, leaving 12 bases between them. Germline values: CDR1 SGHRS, CDR2 YFSETQ.

V usage is TRBV28 and J usage is TRBJ2-3, with TRBD1 identical over 8 bases. V lost 5 bases to trimming and J lost 3 bases; unmatched junction nucleotides: 7. CDR1 and CDR2 from the germline V gene are MDHEN and SYDVKM. The CDR3 has 15 amino acids. This chain's CDR3 is CASSGDRGKTDTQYF. CDR3 in DNA: TGTGCCAGCAGTGGCGACAGGGGAAAAACAGATACGCAGTATTTT. Full variable domain (remainder filled in from reference TRBV28 and TRBJ2-3): DVKVTQSSRYLVKRTGEKVFLECVQDMDHENMFWYRQDPGLGLRLIYFSYDVKMKEKGDIPEGYSVSREKKERFSLILESASTNQTSMYLCASSGDRGKTDTQYFGPGTRLTVL.

The J gene is TRBJ1-4, the V gene TRBV5-8, with 9 bases that match TRBD1. The CDR3 consists of 15 residues. Germline V gene sequence: CDR1 SGHTS, CDR2 YDEGEE. The junction had 6 bases not matched to a gene; V was cut back by 2 bases and J by 7 bases. CDR3 sequence: CASSFTGGGSEKLFF. CDR3 sequence (DNA): TGTGCCAGCAGCTTTACAGGGGGCGGGAGTGAAAAACTGTTTTTT.

The rearrangement uses TRBV2 and TRBJ2-7; no firm D call. The CDR3 contains 11 residues. Germline V lookup: CDR1 SNHLY, CDR2 FYNNEI. V dropped 8 bases and J dropped 1 base, with 6 bases sitting between them. In DNA, the CDR3 is TGTGCCAGCCAAATTTCCTACGAGCAGTACTTC. This translates into CASQISYEQYF.

V is TRBV10-3 and J is TRBJ1-1, with a tentative D call TRBD1 (5 bases). CDR3 length: 15 amino acids. The germline V and J ends were trimmed by 4 bases and 5 bases, with 17 bases remaining between them. Germline values: CDR1 ENHRY, CDR2 SYGVKD. CDR3 DNA: TGTGCCATCAGTGGGGGGGGAGCAGGGAGTACTGAAGCTTTCTTT. Amino acids: CAISGGGAGSTEAFF.

The CDR3 bases are TGTGCCATCAGTGGGGGTTTGGCGGGGGGTTTTTACGAGCAGTACTTC. This translates into CAISGGLAGGFYEQYF. The chain couples TRBV10-3 to TRBJ2-7; 8 bases are shared with TRBD2. From germline, CDR1 is ENHRY and CDR2 SYGVKD. V dropped 4 bases and J dropped 4; count of bases not matched to a gene: 12. CDR3 length equals 16 residues.

This chain uses TRBV29-1 with TRBJ2-3; 7 nucleotides align to TRBD1. J was trimmed by 5 bases and V by 6 bases; bases with no gene match: 8. This CDR3 region has 13 residues. The germline CDR1 and CDR2 sequences are SQVTM and ANQGSEA. The CDR3 protein is CSVTGYGEDTQYF. The CDR3 nucleotides are TGCAGCGTGACAGGGTATGGTGAAGATACGCAGTATTTT.

A few counts support this clone. The genes are TRBV10-3 and TRBJ1-4; D uncertain. The V and J ends lost 10 bases and 7 bases respectively, with 16 bases between them. CDR1 and CDR2 (germline): ENHRY, SYGVKD. This CDR3 has 13 amino acids. The CDR3 DNA is TGTGCCACCAAGACGGTAGAGGCTGAAAAACTGTTTTTT. This encodes CATKTVEAEKLFF.

The chain is built from TRBV7-6 and TRBJ1-5; a possible D gene is TRBD1 (6 bases). The CDR3 is 16 residues long. The V and J ends lost 2 bases and 3 bases respectively, with 14 bases between them. CDR1 and CDR2 from the germline V gene are SGHVS and FNYEAQ. The CDR3 loop reads CASSLNSGVNNQPQHF. For the CDR3, the DNA is TGTGCCAGCAGCTTAAACTCAGGGGTGAACAATCAGCCCCAGCATTTT. The entire variable domain, with the rest obtained from reference TRBV7-6 and TRBJ1-5, is as follows: GAGVSQSPRYKVTKRGQDVALRCDPISGHVSLYWYRQALGQGPEFLTYFNYEAQQDKSGLPNDRFSAERPEGSISTLTIQRTEQRDSAMYRCASSLNSGVNNQPQHFGDGTRLSIL.

CDR3 in amino acids: CASSPGTRVYEQYF. In DNA form, the CDR3 reads TGTGCCAGCAGCCCGGGGACTAGGGTCTACGAGCAGTACTTC. V is TRBV11-2 and J is TRBJ2-7; 8 nucleotides line up with TRBD2. The trim removed 5 bases at V and 3 bases at J, leaving 6 bases unmatched. The CDR3 has 14 amino acids. Germline V lookup: CDR1 SGHAT, CDR2 FQNNGV.

This chain links TRBV10-3 with TRBJ1-2; D ambiguous. V shed 6 bases and J shed 11 bases, with 19 bases lying between them. CDR1 is ENHRY, CDR2 SYGVKD, per germline. This CDR3 is 13 amino acids long. CDR3: CAISPADARFYTF. In DNA, the CDR3 is TGTGCCATCAGCCCAGCGGACGCCCGCTTTTACACCTTC.

This clone was counted once. The gene calls are TRBV7-3 and TRBJ2-1; the D gene is possibly TRBD2 (5 bases). There are 15 residues in the CDR3. V shed 3 bases and J shed 0 bases, with 9 bases lying between them. CDR1 is SGHTA, CDR2 FQGTGA, per germline. The CDR3 loop reads CASSFQRSSYNEQFF. Here the CDR3 DNA reads TGTGCCAGCAGCTTTCAGCGGAGCTCCTACAATGAGCAGTTCTTC.

CDR3 region: CASSDGQGARNEQYF. Written as DNA, the CDR3 is TGTGCCAGTAGTGATGGACAGGGGGCTAGGAACGAGCAGTACTTC. The chain couples TRBV19 to TRBJ2-7; 11 bases are shared with TRBD1. V dropped 5 bases and J dropped 5; count of bases not matched to a gene: 8. Germline V gene data show CDR1 as LNHDA and CDR2 as SQIVND (reference sequence). CDR3 length: 15 amino acids. The full variable domain, in which reference TRBV19 and TRBJ2-7 provide the parts outside the CDR3, is DGGITQSPKYLFRKEGQNVTLSCEQNLNHDAMYWYRQDPGQGLRLIYYSQIVNDFQKGDIAEGYSVSREKKESFPLTVTSAQKNPTAFYLCASSDGQGARNEQYFGPGTRLTVT.

This chain uses TRBV7-9 with TRBJ2-5; TRBD2 aligns across 11 bases. CDR1 is SEHNR and CDR2 is FQNEAQ in the germline V gene (reference sequence). V shed 2 bases and J 5 bases; nucleotides not matched to a gene: 7. This CDR3 has 16 residues. The CDR3 bases are TGTGCCAGCAGCTTAACTAGCGGGGGCCCGGAGGAGACCCAGTACTTC. Translating it yields CASSLTSGGPEETQYF.

A few counts support this clone. The rearrangement links TRBV5-1 to TRBJ1-5, with a weak D call TRBD1 (5 bases). The CDR3 has 14 residues. Germline-derived CDR1 and CDR2 are SGHRS and YFSETQ. Trimming took 3 bases from V and 0 from J, leaving 7 bases between them. The CDR3 region has the DNA TGCGCCAGCAGCTCCGACAGTAGCAATCAGCCCCAGCATTTT. Translated: CASSSDSSNQPQHF.

This chain joins TRBV5-5 and TRBJ1-5; 12 bases fit TRBD1. The CDR3 consists of 14 residues. Germline lookup yields CDR1 SGHKS and CDR2 YYEKEE (reference sequence). V was clipped by 4 bases and J by 7 bases; unmatched bases: 3. The DNA of the CDR3 is TGTGCCAGCAGCGGGACAGGGGGCCGACAGCCCCAGCATTTT. This translates into CASSGTGGRQPQHF.

In this sample, this clone turned up many times. The CDR3 protein is CASSSLAGGPYYGYTF. CDR3 nucleotide sequence: TGTGCCAGCAGCTCCCTGGCGGGGGGACCTTACTATGGCTACACCTTC. V gene TRBV5-6 combines with J gene TRBJ1-2, with a possible D match to TRBD1 (5 bases). The germline V gene has CDR1 SGHDT and CDR2 YYEEEE. The CDR3 totals 16 residues. V was trimmed by 3 bases and J by 3 bases, leaving 18 bases between them.

The chain combines TRBV7-2 with TRBJ2-2, with D tentatively TRBD2 (6 bases). Germline V CDR1 and CDR2: SGHTA, FQGNSA. CDR3 size: 16 residues. V gave up 5 bases and J gave up 7 bases, with 20 bases separating them. CDR3 amino acids: CASSGARGTVSGELFF. The DNA of the CDR3 is TGTGCCAGCAGCGGAGCGCGGGGAACGGTCAGCGGGGAGCTGTTTTTT.

Only a few counts were recorded for this clone. This chain links TRBV7-9 with TRBJ2-1; 8 positions match TRBD1. CDR1 is SEHNR, CDR2 FQNEAQ, per germline (reference sequence). V shed 5 bases, J shed 10 bases, and the junction held 13 bases outside the gene matches. The CDR3 runs 15 residues. This chain's CDR3 is CASSQTGASLSEQFF. The CDR3 DNA follows: TGTGCCAGCAGCCAGACAGGGGCCTCCCTCTCGGAGCAGTTCTTC.